This record concerns one TCR beta chain sequence. Its antigen is currently unknown. A single record per CDR3 protein comes from TCRdb applying MiXCR to the reads. The sample lists approximately 150,000 distinct CDR3 sequences; less than 25% were seen once. The sample comes from a study of T cell repertoires in cytomegalovirus infection. General study points: Individuals carrying CMV plus the relevant HLA were identified by cumulative frequency of public TCR beta families.

Germline V CDR1 and CDR2: SEHNR, FQNEAQ (reference sequence). There are 15 residues in the CDR3. Trimming cost V 8 bases and J 1 base; bases outside gene matches: 6. This sample comprised CD8+ T cells from cultured PBMCs, obtained from culture after CMV antigen stimulation. The chain has TRBV7-9 and TRBJ1-1; 11 positions match TRBD1. The TCR comes from a human donor in good health (CMV status not recorded). Some clones in this sample may be carry-over from other donors' samples. CDR3 coding DNA: TGTGCCAGCTTAGGGACAGGGGGAGGGAACACTGAAGCTTTCTTT. Translated, it gives CASLGTGGGNTEAFF.